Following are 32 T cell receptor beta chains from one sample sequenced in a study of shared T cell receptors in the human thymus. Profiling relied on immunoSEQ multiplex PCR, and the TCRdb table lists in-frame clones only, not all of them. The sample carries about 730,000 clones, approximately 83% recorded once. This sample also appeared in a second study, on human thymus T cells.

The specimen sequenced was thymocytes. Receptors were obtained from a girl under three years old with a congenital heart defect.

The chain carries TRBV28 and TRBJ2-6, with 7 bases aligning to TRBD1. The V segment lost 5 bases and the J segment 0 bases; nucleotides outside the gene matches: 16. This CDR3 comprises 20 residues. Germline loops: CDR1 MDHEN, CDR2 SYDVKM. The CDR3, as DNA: TGTGCCAGCAGTCTTCCCCGCGTCAGGGGGAACCCCTCTGGGGCCAACGTCCTGACTTTC. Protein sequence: CASSLPRVRGNPSGANVLTF.

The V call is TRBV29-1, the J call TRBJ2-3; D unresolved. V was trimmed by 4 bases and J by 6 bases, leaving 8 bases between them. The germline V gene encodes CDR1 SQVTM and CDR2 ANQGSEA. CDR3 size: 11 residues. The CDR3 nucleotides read TGCAGCGTTGCCCTACTGGATACGCAGTATTTT. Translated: CSVALLDTQYF.

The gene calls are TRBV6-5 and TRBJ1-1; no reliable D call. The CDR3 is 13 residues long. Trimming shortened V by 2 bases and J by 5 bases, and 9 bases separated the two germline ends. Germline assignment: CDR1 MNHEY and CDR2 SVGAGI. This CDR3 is CASSYEVGTEAFF. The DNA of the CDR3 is TGTGCCAGCAGTTACGAGGTGGGTACTGAAGCTTTCTTT.

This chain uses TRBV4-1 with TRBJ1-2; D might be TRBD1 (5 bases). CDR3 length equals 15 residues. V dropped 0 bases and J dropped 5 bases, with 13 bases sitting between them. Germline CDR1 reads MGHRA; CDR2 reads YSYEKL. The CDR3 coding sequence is TGCGCCAGCAGCCAAGAGGGGGAGGGCGAGTATGGCTACACCTTC. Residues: CASSQEGEGEYGYTF.

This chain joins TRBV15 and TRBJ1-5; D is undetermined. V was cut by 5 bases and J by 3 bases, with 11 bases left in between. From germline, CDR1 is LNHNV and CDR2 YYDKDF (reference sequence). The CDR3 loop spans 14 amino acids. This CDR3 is CATSLLGLNQPQHF. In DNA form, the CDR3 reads TGTGCCACCAGCCTGTTGGGCCTCAATCAGCCCCAGCATTTT.

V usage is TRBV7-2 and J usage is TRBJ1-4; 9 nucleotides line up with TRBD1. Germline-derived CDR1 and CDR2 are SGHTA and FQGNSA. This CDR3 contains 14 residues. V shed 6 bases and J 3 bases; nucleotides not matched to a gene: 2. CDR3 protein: CASSYRGPNEKLFF. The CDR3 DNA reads TGTGCCAGCAGTTACAGGGGGCCTAATGAAAAACTGTTTTTT.

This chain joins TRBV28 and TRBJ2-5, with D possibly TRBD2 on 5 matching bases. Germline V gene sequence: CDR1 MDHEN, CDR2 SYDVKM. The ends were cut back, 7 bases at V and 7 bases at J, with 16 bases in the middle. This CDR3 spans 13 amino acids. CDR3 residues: CASMGRGWVTQYF. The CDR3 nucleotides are TGTGCCAGCATGGGCCGAGGGTGGGTGACCCAGTACTTC. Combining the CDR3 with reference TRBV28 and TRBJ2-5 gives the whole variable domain DVKVTQSSRYLVKRTGEKVFLECVQDMDHENMFWYRQDPGLGLRLIYFSYDVKMKEKGDIPEGYSVSREKKERFSLILESASTNQTSMYLCASMGRGWVTQYFGPGTRLLVL.

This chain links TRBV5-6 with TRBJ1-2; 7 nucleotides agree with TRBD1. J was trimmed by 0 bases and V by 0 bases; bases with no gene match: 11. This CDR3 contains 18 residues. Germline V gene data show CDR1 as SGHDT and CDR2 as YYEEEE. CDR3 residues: CASSLAKTGAPANYGYTF. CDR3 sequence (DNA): TGTGCCAGCAGCTTGGCCAAAACAGGGGCCCCAGCTAACTATGGCTACACCTTC. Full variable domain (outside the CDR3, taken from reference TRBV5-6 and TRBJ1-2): DAGVTQSPTHLIKTRGQQVTLRCSPKSGHDTVSWYQQALGQGPQFIFQYYEEEERQRGNFPDRFSGHQFPNYSSELNVNALLLGDSALYLCASSLAKTGAPANYGYTFGSGTRLTVV.

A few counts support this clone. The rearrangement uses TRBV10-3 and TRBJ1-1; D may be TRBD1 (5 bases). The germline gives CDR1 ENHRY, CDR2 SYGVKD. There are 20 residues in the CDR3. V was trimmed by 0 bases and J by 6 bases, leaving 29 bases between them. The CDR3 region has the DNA TGTGCCATCAGTGAGTCCGTACCCATTTACGGGGGAAGGGTAAAATCTGAAGCTTTCTTT. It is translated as CAISESVPIYGGRVKSEAFF.

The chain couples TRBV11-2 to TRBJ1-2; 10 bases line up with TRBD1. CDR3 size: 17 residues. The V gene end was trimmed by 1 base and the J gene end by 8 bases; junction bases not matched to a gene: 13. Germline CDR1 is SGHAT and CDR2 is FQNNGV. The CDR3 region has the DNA TGTGCCAGCAGCTTAGTAGTTGACAGGGGGCATTCCCGCGGCTACACCTTC. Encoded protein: CASSLVVDRGHSRGYTF.

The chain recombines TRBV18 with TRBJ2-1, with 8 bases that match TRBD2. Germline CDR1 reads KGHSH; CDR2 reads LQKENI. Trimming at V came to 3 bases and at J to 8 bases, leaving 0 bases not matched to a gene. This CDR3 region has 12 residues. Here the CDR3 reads CASSPGGDEQFF. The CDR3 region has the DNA TGTGCCAGCTCACCCGGGGGGGATGAGCAGTTCTTC.

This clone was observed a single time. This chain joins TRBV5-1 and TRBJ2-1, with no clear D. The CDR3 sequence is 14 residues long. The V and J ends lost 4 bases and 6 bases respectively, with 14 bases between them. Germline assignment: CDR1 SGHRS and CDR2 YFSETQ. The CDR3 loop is CASSPSRQVNEQFF. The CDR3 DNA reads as TGCGCCAGCAGCCCTTCCCGACAAGTCAATGAGCAGTTCTTC.

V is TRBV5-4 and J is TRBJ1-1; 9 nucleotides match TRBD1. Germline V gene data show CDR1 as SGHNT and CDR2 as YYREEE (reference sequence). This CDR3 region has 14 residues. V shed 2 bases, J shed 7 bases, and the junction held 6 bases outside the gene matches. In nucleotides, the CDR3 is TGTGCCAGCAGCTTCAGACAGGGGGGAAATGAAGCTTTCTTT. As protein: CASSFRQGGNEAFF.

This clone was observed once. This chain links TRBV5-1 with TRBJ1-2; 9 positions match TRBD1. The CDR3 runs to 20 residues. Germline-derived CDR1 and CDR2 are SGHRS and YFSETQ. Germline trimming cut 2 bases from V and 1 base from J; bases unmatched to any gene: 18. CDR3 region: CASSFVSRATGGLYNYGYTF. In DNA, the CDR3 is TGCGCCAGCAGCTTCGTATCAAGAGCGACAGGGGGACTATATAACTATGGCTACACCTTC.

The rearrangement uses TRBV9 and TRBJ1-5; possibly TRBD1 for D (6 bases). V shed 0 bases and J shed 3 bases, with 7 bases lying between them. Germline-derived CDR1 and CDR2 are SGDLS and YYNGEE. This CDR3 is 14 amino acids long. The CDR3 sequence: CASSVAGVNQPQHF. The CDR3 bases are TGTGCCAGCAGCGTAGCAGGGGTCAATCAGCCCCAGCATTTT.

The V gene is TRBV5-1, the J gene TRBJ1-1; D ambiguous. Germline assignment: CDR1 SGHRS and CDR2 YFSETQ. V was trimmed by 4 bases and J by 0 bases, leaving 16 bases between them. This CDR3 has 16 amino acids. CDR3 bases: TGCGCCAGCAGCCAACGGGAGGGCAGATTGAACACTGAAGCTTTCTTT. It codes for CASSQREGRLNTEAFF.

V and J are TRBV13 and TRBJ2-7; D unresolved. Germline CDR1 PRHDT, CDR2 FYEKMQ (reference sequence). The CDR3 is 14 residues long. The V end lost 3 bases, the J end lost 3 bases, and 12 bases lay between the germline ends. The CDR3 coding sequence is TGTGCCAGCAGCTTTCATCCCCACTTCTACGAGCAGTACTTC. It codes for CASSFHPHFYEQYF. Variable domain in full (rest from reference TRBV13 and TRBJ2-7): AAGVIQSPRHLIKEKRETATLKCYPIPRHDTVYWYQQGPGQDPQFLISFYEKMQSDKGSIPDRFSAQQFSDYHSELNMSSLELGDSALYFCASSFHPHFYEQYFGPGTRLTVT.

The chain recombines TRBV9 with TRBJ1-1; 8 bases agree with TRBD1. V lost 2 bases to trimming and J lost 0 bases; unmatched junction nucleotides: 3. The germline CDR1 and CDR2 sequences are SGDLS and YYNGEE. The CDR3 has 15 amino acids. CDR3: CASSVRGQMNTEAFF. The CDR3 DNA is TGTGCCAGCAGCGTCAGGGGGCAGATGAACACTGAAGCTTTCTTT.

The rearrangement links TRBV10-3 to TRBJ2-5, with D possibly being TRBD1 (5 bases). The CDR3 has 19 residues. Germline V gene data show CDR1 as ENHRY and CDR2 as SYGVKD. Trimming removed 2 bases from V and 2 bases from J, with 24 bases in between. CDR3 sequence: CAISERFRDRRVPQETQYF. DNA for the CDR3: TGTGCCATCAGTGAGCGGTTCCGTGACAGACGAGTCCCGCAAGAGACCCAGTACTTC.

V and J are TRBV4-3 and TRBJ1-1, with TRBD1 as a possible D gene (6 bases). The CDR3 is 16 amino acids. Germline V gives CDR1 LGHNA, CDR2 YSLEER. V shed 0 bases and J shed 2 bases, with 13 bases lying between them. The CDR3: CASSQDLGGGNTEAFF. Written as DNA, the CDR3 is TGCGCCAGCAGCCAAGATCTAGGGGGGGGAAACACTGAAGCTTTCTTT.

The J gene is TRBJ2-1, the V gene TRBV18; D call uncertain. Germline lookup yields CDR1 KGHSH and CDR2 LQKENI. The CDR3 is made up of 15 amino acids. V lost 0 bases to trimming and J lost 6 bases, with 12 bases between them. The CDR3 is CASSPPGHAGNEQFF. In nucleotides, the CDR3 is TGTGCCAGCTCACCACCGGGCCACGCCGGCAATGAGCAGTTCTTC.

The CDR3, as DNA: TGTGCCAGCACTAGAAGACTAGCGGGGGAACACTTAGCGAACAATGAGCAGTTCTTC. Amino acid sequence: CASTRRLAGEHLANNEQFF. The chain joins TRBV27 to TRBJ2-1, with 12 bases lining up with TRBD2. Germline-derived CDR1 and CDR2 are MNHEY and SMNVEV (reference sequence). There are 19 residues in the CDR3. J lost 5 bases, V lost 7 bases, and 18 bases had no gene match.

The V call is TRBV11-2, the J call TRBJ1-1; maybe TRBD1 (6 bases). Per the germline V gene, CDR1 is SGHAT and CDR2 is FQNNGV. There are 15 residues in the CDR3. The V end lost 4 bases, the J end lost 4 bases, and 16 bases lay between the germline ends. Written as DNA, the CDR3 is TGTGCCAGCAGCTCCTGTCCAGGGGATGGCACTGAAGCTTTCTTT. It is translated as CASSSCPGDGTEAFF.

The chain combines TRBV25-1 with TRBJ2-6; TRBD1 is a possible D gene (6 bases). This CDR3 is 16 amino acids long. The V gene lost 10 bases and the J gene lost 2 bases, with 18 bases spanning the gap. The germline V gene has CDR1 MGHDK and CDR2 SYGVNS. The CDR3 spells CATTQGQVPGANVLTF. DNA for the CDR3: TGTGCCACTACACAGGGCCAAGTACCTGGGGCCAACGTCCTGACTTTC.

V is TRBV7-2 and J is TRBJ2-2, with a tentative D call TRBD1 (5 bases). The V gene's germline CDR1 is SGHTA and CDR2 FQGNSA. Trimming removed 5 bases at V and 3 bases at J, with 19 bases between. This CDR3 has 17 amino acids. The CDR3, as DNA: TGTGCCAGCAGCCCCTGGGGCCACCAATACTACACCGGGGAGCTGTTTTTT. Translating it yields CASSPWGHQYYTGELFF.

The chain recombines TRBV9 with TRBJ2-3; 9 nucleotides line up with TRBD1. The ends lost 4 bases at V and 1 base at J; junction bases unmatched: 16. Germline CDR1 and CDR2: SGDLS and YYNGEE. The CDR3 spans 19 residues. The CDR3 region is CASSNYGQGSMVGTDTQYF. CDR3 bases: TGTGCCAGCAGCAATTACGGACAGGGGAGTATGGTGGGCACAGATACGCAGTATTTT.

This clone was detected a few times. CDR3 residues: CASSQSEIGVSYEQYF. In DNA, the CDR3 is TGCGCCAGCAGTCAATCCGAGATTGGAGTCTCCTACGAGCAGTACTTC. The chain recombines TRBV23-1 with TRBJ2-7; D is unclear. TRBV23-1 is treated as an ORF (open reading frame) with a function not yet certain. Trimming shortened V by 0 bases and J by 0 bases, and 12 bases separated the two germline ends. The CDR3 is made up of 16 amino acids.

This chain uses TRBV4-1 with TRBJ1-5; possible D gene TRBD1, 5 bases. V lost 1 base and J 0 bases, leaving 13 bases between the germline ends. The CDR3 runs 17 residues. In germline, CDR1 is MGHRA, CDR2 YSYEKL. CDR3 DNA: TGCGCCAGCAGCCAAGTTGGGGCAGACGATAGCAATCAGCCCCAGCATTTT. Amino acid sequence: CASSQVGADDSNQPQHF.

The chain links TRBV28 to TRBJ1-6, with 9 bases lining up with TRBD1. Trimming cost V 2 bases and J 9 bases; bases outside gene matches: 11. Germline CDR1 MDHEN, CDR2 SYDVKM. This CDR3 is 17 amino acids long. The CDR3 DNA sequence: TGTGCCAGCAGTTTAACCCAGGTGGGGACAGGGTTTTCACCCCTCCACTTT. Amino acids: CASSLTQVGTGFSPLHF.

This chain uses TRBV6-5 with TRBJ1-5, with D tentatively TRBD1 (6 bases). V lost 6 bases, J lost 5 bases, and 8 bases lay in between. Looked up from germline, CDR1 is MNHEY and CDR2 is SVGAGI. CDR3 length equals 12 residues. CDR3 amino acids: CASRQGHQPQHF. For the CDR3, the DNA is TGTGCCAGCAGGCAGGGGCATCAGCCCCAGCATTTT.

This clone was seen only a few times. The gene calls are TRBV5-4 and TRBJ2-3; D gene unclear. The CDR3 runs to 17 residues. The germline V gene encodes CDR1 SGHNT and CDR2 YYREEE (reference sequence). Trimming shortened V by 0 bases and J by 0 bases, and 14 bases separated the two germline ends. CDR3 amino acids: CASSLDPAGRSTDTQYF. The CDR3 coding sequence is TGTGCCAGCAGCTTGGACCCGGCAGGCCGAAGCACAGATACGCAGTATTTT.

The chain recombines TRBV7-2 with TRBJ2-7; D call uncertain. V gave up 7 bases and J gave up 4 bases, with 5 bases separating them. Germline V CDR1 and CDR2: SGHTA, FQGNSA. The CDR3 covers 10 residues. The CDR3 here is CASKLYEQYF. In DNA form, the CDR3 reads TGTGCCAGCAAACTTTACGAGCAGTACTTC.